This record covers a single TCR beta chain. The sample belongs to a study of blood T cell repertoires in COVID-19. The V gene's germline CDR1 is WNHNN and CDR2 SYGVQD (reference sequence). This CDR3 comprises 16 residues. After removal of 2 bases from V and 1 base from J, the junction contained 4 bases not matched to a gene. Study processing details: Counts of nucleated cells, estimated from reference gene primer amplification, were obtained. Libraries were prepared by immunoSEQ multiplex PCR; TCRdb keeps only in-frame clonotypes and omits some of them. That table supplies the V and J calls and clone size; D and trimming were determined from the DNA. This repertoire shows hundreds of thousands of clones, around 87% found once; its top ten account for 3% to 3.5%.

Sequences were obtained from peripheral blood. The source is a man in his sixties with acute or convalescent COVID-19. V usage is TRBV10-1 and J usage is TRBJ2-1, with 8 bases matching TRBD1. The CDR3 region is CASSETRTGSYNEQFF. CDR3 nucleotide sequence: TGCGCCAGCAGTGAGACTAGGACAGGGTCCTACAATGAGCAGTTCTTC.